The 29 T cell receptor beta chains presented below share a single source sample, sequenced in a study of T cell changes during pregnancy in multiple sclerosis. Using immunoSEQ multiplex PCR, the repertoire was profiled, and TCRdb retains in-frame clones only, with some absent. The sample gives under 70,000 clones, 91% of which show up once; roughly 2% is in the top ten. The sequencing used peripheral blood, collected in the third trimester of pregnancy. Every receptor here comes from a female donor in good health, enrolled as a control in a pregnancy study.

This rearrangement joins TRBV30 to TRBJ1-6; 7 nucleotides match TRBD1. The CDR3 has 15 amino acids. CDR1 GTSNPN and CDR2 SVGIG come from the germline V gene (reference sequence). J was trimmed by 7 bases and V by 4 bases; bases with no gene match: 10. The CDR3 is CAWTTGEWWNSPLHF. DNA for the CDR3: TGTGCCTGGACCACAGGGGAGTGGTGGAATTCACCCCTCCACTTT.

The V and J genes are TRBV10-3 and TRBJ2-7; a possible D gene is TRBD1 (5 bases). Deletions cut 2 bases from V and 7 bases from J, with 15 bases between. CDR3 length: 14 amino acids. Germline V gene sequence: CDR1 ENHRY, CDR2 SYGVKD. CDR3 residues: CAISEGASREEQYF. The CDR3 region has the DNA TGTGCCATCAGTGAGGGGGCCTCCCGCGAAGAGCAGTACTTC.

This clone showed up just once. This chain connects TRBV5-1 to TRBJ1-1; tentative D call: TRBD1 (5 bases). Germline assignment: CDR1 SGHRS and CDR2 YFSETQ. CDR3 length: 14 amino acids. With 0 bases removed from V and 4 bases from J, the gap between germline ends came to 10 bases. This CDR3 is CASSLETAFTEAFF. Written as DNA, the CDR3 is TGCGCCAGCAGCTTGGAGACAGCTTTCACTGAAGCTTTCTTT.

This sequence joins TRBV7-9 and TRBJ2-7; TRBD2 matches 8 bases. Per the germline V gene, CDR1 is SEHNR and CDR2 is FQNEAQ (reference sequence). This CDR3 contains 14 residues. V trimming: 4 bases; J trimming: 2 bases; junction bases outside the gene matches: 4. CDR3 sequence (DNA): TGTGCCAGCAGCTCGAGCGGGAGTACCTACGAGCAGTACTTC. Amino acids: CASSSSGSTYEQYF.

The CDR3 protein is CASSLTDRNQPQHF. DNA for the CDR3: TGTGCCAGCAGCTTGACTGACAGAAATCAGCCCCAGCATTTT. The rearrangement uses TRBV5-6 and TRBJ1-5; weak D call: TRBD1 (5 bases). This CDR3 is built from 14 residues. Germline lookup yields CDR1 SGHDT and CDR2 YYEEEE. Trimming removed 1 base from V and 4 bases from J, with 9 bases in between.

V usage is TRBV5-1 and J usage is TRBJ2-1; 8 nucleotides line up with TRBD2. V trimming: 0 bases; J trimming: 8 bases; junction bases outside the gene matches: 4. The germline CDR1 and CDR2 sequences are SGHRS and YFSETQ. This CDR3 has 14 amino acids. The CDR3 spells CASSLEAGVDEQFF. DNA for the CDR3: TGCGCCAGCAGCTTGGAAGCGGGGGTAGATGAGCAGTTCTTC.

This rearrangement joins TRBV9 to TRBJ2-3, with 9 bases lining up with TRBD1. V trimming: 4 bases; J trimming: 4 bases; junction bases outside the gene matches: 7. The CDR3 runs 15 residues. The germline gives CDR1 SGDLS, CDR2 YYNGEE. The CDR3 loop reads CASSQGQGIADTQYF. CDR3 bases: TGTGCCAGCAGCCAAGGACAGGGGATCGCAGATACGCAGTATTTT.

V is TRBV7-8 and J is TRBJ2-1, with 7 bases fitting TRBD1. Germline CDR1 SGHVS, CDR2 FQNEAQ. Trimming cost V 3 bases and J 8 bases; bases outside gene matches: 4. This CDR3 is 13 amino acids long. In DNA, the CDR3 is TGTGCCAGCAGCTTTCTCAGGGGGTATGAGCAGTTCTTC. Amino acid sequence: CASSFLRGYEQFF.

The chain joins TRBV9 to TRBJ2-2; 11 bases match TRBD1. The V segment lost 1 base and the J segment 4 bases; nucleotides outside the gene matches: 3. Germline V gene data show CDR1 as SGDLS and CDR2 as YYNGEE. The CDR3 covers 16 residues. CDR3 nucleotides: TGTGCCAGCAGCGTACGGACAGGGGGCCCCACCGGGGAGCTGTTTTTT. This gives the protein CASSVRTGGPTGELFF. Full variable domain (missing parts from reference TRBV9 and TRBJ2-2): DSGVTQTPKHLITATGQRVTLRCSPRSGDLSVYWYQQSLDQGLQFLIQYYNGEERAKGNILERFSAQQFPDLHSELNLSSLELGDSALYFCASSVRTGGPTGELFFGEGSRLTVL.

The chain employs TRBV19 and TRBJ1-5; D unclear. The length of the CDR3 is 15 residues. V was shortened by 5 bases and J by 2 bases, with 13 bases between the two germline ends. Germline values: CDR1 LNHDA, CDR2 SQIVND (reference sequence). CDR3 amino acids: CASSREKLGNQPQHF. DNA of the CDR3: TGTGCCAGTAGTCGGGAGAAGTTAGGCAATCAGCCCCAGCATTTT.

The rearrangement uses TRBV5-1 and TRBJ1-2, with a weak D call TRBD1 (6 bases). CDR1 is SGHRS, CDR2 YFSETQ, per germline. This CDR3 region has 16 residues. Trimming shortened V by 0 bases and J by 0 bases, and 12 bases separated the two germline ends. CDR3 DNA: TGCGCCAGCAGCTTGGTCCCACAGGGAGCTAACTATGGCTACACCTTC. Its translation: CASSLVPQGANYGYTF.

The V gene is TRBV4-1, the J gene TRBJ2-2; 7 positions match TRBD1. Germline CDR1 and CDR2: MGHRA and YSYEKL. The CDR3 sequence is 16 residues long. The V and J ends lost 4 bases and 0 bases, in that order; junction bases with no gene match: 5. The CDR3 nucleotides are TGCGCCAGCAGCCGCGGACAGGCTGCGAACACCGGGGAGCTGTTTTTT. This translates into CASSRGQAANTGELFF.

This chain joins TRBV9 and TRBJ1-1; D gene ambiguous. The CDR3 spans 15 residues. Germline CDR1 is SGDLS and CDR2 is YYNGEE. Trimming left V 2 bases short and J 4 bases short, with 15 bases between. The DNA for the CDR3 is TGTGCCAGCAGCGTTTATGAGGGAGGTGGCACTGAAGCTTTCTTT. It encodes CASSVYEGGGTEAFF.

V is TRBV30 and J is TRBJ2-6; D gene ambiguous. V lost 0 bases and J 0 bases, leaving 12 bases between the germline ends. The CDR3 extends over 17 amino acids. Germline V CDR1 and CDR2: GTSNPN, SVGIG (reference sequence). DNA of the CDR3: TGTGCCTGGAGTGTCAGGCCCCAGAGCTCTGGGGCCAACGTCCTGACTTTC. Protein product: CAWSVRPQSSGANVLTF.

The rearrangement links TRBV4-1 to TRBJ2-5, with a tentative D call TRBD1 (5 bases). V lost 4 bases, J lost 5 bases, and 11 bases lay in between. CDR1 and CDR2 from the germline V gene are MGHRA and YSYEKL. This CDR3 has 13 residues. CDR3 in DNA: TGCGCCAGCAGCCTTAGTAGGGGCGAGACCCAGTACTTC. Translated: CASSLSRGETQYF.

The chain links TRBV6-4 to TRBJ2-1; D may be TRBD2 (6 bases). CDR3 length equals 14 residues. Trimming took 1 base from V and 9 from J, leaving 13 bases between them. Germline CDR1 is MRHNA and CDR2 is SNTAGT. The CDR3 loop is CASSDLAGWGEQFF. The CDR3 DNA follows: TGTGCCAGCAGTGACTTGGCGGGGTGGGGTGAGCAGTTCTTC.

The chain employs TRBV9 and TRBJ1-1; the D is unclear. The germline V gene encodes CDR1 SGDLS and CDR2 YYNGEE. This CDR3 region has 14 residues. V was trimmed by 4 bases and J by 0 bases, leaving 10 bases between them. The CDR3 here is CASSPPYMNTEAFF. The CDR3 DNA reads TGTGCCAGCAGCCCCCCCTATATGAACACTGAAGCTTTCTTT.

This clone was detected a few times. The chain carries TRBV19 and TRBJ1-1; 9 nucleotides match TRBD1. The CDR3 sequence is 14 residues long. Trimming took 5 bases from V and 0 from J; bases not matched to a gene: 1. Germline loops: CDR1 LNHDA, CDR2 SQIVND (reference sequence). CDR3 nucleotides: TGTGCCAGTAGTCGGGACAGGGTGAACACTGAAGCTTTCTTT. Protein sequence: CASSRDRVNTEAFF.

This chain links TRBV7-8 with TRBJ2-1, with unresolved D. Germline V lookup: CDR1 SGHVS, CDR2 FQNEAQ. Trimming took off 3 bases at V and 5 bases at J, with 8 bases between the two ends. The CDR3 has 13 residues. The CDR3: CASSFSRDNEQFF. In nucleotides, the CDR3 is TGTGCCAGCAGCTTCAGTCGGGACAATGAGCAGTTCTTC.

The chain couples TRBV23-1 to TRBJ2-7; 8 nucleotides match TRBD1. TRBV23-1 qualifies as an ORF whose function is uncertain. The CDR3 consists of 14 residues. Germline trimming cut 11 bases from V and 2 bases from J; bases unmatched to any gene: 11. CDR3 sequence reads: CAPPGWTGPYEQYF. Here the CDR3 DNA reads TGCGCCCCACCGGGTTGGACAGGGCCCTACGAGCAGTACTTC.

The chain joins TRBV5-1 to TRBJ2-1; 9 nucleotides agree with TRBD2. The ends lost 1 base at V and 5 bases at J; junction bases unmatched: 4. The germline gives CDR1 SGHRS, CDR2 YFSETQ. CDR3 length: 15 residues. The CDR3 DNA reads TGCGCCAGCAGCTTGTCCGCTAGCGGGAACAATGAGCAGTTCTTC. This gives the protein CASSLSASGNNEQFF.

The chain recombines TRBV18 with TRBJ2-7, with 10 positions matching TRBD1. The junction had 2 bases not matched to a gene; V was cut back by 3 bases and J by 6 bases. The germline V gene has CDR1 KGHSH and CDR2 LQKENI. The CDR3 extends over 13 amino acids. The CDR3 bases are TGTGCCAGCTCACCCGGGACAGGGGTCGAGCAGTACTTC. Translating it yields CASSPGTGVEQYF.

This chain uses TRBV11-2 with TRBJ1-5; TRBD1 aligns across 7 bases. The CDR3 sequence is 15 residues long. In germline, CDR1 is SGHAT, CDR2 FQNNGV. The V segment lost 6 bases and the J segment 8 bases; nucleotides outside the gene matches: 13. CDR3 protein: CASRSGTDSREPQHF. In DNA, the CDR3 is TGTGCCAGCAGGTCCGGGACAGACAGCAGGGAGCCCCAGCATTTT.

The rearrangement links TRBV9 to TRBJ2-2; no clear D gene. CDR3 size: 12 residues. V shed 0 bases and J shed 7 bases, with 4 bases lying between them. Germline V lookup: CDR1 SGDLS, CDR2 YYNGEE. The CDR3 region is CASSVEYGELFF. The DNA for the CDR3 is TGTGCCAGCAGCGTAGAATACGGGGAGCTGTTTTTT.

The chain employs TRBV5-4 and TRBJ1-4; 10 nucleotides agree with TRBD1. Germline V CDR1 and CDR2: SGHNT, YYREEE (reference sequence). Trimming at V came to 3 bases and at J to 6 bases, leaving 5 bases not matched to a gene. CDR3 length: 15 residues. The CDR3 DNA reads TGTGCCAGCAGCTCGGGACAGGGGTTAGATGAAAAACTGTTTTTT. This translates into CASSSGQGLDEKLFF.

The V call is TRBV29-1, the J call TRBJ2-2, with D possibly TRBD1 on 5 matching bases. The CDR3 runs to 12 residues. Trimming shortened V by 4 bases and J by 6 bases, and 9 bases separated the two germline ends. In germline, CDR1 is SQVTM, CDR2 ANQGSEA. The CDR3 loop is CSVVWGSGELFF. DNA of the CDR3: TGCAGCGTTGTGTGGGGCTCCGGGGAGCTGTTTTTT.

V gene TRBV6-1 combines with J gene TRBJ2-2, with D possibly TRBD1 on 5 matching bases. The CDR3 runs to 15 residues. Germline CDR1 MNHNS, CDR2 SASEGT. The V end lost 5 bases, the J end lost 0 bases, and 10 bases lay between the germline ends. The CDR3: CASSWGGTNTGELFF. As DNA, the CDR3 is TGTGCCAGCAGTTGGGGCGGAACGAACACCGGGGAGCTGTTTTTT.

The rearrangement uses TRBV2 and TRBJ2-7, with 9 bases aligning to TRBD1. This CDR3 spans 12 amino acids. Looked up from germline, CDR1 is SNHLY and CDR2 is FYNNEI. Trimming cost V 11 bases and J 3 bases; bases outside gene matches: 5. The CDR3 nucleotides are TGTGCCGTCCGGACAGGGGTCTACGAGCAGTACTTC. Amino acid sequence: CAVRTGVYEQYF.

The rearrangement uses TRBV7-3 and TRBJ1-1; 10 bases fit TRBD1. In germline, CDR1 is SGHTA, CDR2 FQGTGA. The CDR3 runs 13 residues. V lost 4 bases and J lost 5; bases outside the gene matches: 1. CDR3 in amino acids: CASSSGQGTEAFF. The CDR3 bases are TGTGCCAGCAGCTCGGGACAGGGGACTGAAGCTTTCTTT.